A selection of T cell receptor beta chains follows, all from one sample in a study of cytotoxic CD8 clonotypes in ibrutinib-treated CLL. TCRdb's table, derived via immunoSEQ multiplex PCR, lists solely in-frame clones and lacks some. Among about 140,000 clones listed, more than 70% were seen once. Sample: PBMCs, taken after 36 months of ibrutinib treatment. All receptors come from a human donor with chronic lymphocytic leukemia. CDR3s include the opening cysteine and the closing phenylalanine or tryptophan. The order of the fields is J gene, V gene, clone size, CDR3 protein. Size values are once, few and many counts, or a class for expanded clones, and some rows have none.

TRBJ1-1 | TRBV2 | . | CASSSQRSTEAFF
TRBJ2-7 | TRBV27 | . | CASSFGTSAHEQYF
TRBJ2-1 | TRBV6-6 | . | CASSTPRGGGTNEQFF
TRBJ1-3 | TRBV6-5 | . | CASRGGTAGNTIYF
TRBJ2-1 | TRBV5-1 | . | CASSLEGQIYNEQFF
TRBJ1-4 | TRBV4-1 | few | CASSQDNWGGPNEKLFF
TRBJ2-5 | TRBV9 | . | CASSVGLGEGQETQYF
TRBJ2-7 | TRBV19 | . | CASSISSLYEQYF
TRBJ2-1 | TRBV30 | . | CAWGTGISYNEQFF
TRBJ1-5 | TRBV5-6 | . | CASSRGTGYSNQPQHF
TRBJ2-2 | TRBV10-2 | . | CASSRTVGELFF
TRBJ2-7 | TRBV27 | . | CASKRQGTGSYEQYF
TRBJ1-1 | TRBV5-1 | . | CASSSDRGRYAFF
TRBJ2-4 | TRBV28 | . | CASSSTGAGNIQYF
TRBJ2-5 | TRBV6-1 | . | CASSGDTAQYF
TRBJ2-3 | TRBV5-1 | once | CASSYGTAKDTQYF
TRBJ1-1 | TRBV6-5 | . | CASSSSGTEAFF
TRBJ1-2 | TRBV5-4 | . | CASSRGTGPLYGYTF
TRBJ1-2 | TRBV5-1 | . | CASSLDGGNGYTF
TRBJ1-2 | TRBV2 | . | CASLRHYGYTF
TRBJ1-2 | TRBV30 | . | CAPVPHPTPYGYTF
TRBJ2-7 | TRBV19 | . | CASSPGTGERYEQYF
TRBJ1-6 | TRBV27 | . | CASRRDSLNSPLHF
TRBJ2-2 | TRBV27 | . | CASSVAGGLTGELFF
TRBJ1-2 | TRBV28 | . | CASSEGQVNYGYTF
TRBJ1-2 | TRBV6-6 | . | CASSYLVSGTVYGYTF
TRBJ2-2 | TRBV5-1 | . | CASSSGTSRTGELFF
TRBJ1-6 | TRBV5-1 | . | CASSLAAGGGNSPLHF
TRBJ1-4 | TRBV6-5 | . | CASRKQGIEKLFF
TRBJ1-5 | TRBV18 | few | CASSPTGSSNQPQHF
TRBJ1-2 | TRBV29-1 | . | CSVDRDSGAPNYGYTF
TRBJ1-4 | TRBV6-8 | . | CASRTGPRRTEKLFF
TRBJ1-5 | TRBV11-2 | . | CASSLGLDSNQPQHF